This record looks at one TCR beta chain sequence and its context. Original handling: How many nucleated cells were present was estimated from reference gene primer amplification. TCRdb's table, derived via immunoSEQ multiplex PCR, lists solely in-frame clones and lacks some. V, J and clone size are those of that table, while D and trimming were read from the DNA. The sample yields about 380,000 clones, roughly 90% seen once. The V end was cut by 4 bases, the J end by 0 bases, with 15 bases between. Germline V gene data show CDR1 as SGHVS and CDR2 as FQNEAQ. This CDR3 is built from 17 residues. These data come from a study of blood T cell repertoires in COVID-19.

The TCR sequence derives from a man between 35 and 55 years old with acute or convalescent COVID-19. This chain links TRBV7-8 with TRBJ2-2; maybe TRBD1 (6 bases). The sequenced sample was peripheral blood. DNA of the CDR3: TGTGCCAGCAGCTCGTACACTACAGGGCCGAACACCGGGGAGCTGTTTTTT. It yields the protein CASSSYTTGPNTGELFF.